These 25 T cell receptor beta chains were sequenced from one sample in a study of T-cell reconstitution after alpha-beta-depleted transplantation in children. Using unique molecular identifiers, the investigators prepared the TCRbeta library. Each CDR3 protein is one row after TCRdb ran MiXCR on the PCR reads. The table records roughly 490,000 distinct CDR3 sequences, roughly an eighth of them present only once. The sample was PBMCs, mostly from graft donor cells, taken 180 days after TCRalphabeta/CD19-depleted stem cell transplant. These receptors were taken from a female patient aged 2-15 years who had a stem cell transplant for aplastic anemia, so the T cells may come from the graft donor.

The chain couples TRBV15 to TRBJ1-4; TRBD1 matches 7 bases. The CDR3 extends over 15 amino acids. J lost 5 bases, V lost 0 bases, and 3 bases had no gene match. In germline, CDR1 is LNHNV, CDR2 YYDKDF (reference sequence). DNA of the CDR3: TGTGCCACCAGCAGAGATAAGGGGGCGAATGAAAAACTGTTTTTT. Its translation is CATSRDKGANEKLFF.

This clonotype was counted between two and nine times. The rearrangement uses TRBV20-1 and TRBJ2-1; the D is unclear. The CDR3 contains 12 residues. Germline values: CDR1 DFQATT, CDR2 SNEGSKA (reference sequence). DNA for the CDR3: TGCTCCCGAAGGCTATACTACAATGAGCAGTTCTTC. Protein sequence: CSRRLYYNEQFF.

The chain couples TRBV14 to TRBJ2-5; 8 nucleotides align to TRBD2. The CDR3 is 15 residues long. J was trimmed by 4 bases and V by 4 bases; bases with no gene match: 8. The germline V gene has CDR1 SGHDN and CDR2 FVKESK. The DNA for the CDR3 is TGTGCCAGCAGCCGCCGGGTAGCGGGAACAGAGACCCAGTACTTC. Protein sequence: CASSRRVAGTETQYF.

This clonotype was seen more than once but under ten times. The CDR3 sequence: CASSLRYGDTEAFF. The DNA of the CDR3 is TGTGCCAGCAGCTTAAGGTATGGTGACACTGAAGCTTTCTTT. The chain uses TRBV7-2 and TRBJ1-1; no definite D call. V dropped 2 bases and J dropped 3 bases, with 10 bases sitting between them. The CDR3 totals 14 residues. Germline CDR1 and CDR2: SGHTA and FQGNSA.

This clonotype has a handful of counts. This chain links TRBV18 with TRBJ2-2; TRBD1 is a possible D gene (6 bases). The CDR3 is 16 residues long. V was shortened by 4 bases and J by 1 base, with 13 bases between the two germline ends. The germline CDR1 and CDR2 sequences are KGHSH and LQKENI. In DNA, the CDR3 is TGTGCCAGCTCACTTGAACAGGGATTGAACACCGGGGAGCTGTTTTTT. Translating gives CASSLEQGLNTGELFF.

J is TRBJ1-5 and V is TRBV6-5, with TRBD1 matching over 10 bases. Germline V lookup: CDR1 MNHEY, CDR2 SVGAGI. The CDR3 contains 15 residues. The V and J ends lost 4 bases and 7 bases, in that order; junction bases with no gene match: 7. The CDR3 region is CASSFPGQGWQPQHF. In DNA form, the CDR3 reads TGTGCCAGCAGTTTCCCGGGACAGGGGTGGCAGCCCCAGCATTTT.

The J gene is TRBJ1-2, the V gene TRBV5-1; possibly TRBD1 for D (5 bases). Per germline, CDR1 SGHRS and CDR2 YFSETQ. CDR3 length: 11 amino acids. Trimming removed 8 bases from V and 4 bases from J, with 9 bases in between. The CDR3 DNA reads TGCGCCAGTCCGGACACCTATGGCTACACCTTC. It is translated as CASPDTYGYTF.

This clonotype was detected many times. The chain links TRBV3-1 to TRBJ1-3; D not certain. This CDR3 contains 14 residues. V was shortened by 4 bases and J by 2 bases, with 9 bases between the two germline ends. Per germline, CDR1 LGHDT and CDR2 YNNKEL (reference sequence). The DNA of the CDR3 is TGTGCCAGCAGCCTAGGGAGTCCTGGAAACACCATATATTTT. Its protein product is CASSLGSPGNTIYF. The variable domain in full, with the rest retrieved from reference TRBV3-1 and TRBJ1-3, is DTAVSQTPKYLVTQMGNDKSIKCEQNLGHDTMYWYKQDSKKFLKIMFSYNNKELIINETVPNRFSPKSPDKAHLNLHINSLELGDSAVYFCASSLGSPGNTIYFGEGSWLTVV.

The rearrangement joins TRBV28 to TRBJ2-6; 10 nucleotides align to TRBD1. Losses at the gene ends were 7 bases for V and 2 bases for J; bases not matched to a gene: 11. Per germline, CDR1 MDHEN and CDR2 SYDVKM. The CDR3 sequence is 18 residues long. The CDR3 DNA reads as TGTGCCAGCATCTCGAGCACGGGACAGGGGACTGGGGCCAACGTCCTGACTTTC. Amino acid sequence: CASISSTGQGTGANVLTF.

This clonotype has just a few counts. CDR3 protein: CASSFGSGNLGVAYEQYF. CDR3 nucleotides: TGTGCCAGCAGTTTTGGATCTGGGAATTTGGGTGTCGCCTACGAGCAGTACTTC. The chain links TRBV6-2 or TRBV6-3 to TRBJ2-7; D gene ambiguous. The germline V gene encodes CDR1 MNHEY and CDR2 SVGEGT. This CDR3 is 18 amino acids long. V lost 4 bases and J 2 bases, leaving 24 bases between the germline ends.

J is TRBJ1-4 and V is TRBV30; no definite D call. There are 13 residues in the CDR3. The V and J ends lost 2 bases and 7 bases respectively, with 11 bases between them. Per the germline V gene, CDR1 is GTSNPN and CDR2 is SVGIG (reference sequence). The CDR3 nucleotides are TGTGCCTGGAGTAGGATGGTGTTTGAAAAACTGTTTTTT. Translated, it gives CAWSRMVFEKLFF.

The chain couples TRBV7-9 to TRBJ2-1; the D gene is possibly TRBD2 (6 bases). The CDR3 is made up of 12 amino acids. Germline V gene lookup returns CDR1 SEHNR and CDR2 FQNEAQ (reference sequence). V gave up 8 bases and J gave up 8 bases, with 13 bases separating them. The DNA of the CDR3 is TGTGCCAGCCGCAAAGGAGGGGATGAGCAGTTCTTC. It translates to CASRKGGDEQFF.

This clonotype came up a few times. The chain employs TRBV9 and TRBJ2-3; the D is unclear. Germline V gene lookup returns CDR1 SGDLS and CDR2 YYNGEE. CDR3 length equals 14 residues. Trimming stripped 3 bases from V and 0 bases from J, with 8 bases between. CDR3 region: CASSAQWSTDTQYF. CDR3 coding DNA: TGTGCCAGCAGCGCGCAGTGGAGCACAGATACGCAGTATTTT. Variable domain in full (rest from reference TRBV9 and TRBJ2-3): DSGVTQTPKHLITATGQRVTLRCSPRSGDLSVYWYQQSLDQGLQFLIQYYNGEERAKGNILERFSAQQFPDLHSELNLSSLELGDSALYFCASSAQWSTDTQYFGPGTRLTVL.

This clonotype turned up a few times. The V gene is TRBV10-3, the J gene TRBJ1-5; D remains unclear. Germline V gene lookup returns CDR1 ENHRY and CDR2 SYGVKD. V gave up 4 bases and J gave up 0 bases, with 10 bases separating them. The CDR3 covers 15 residues. CDR3 nucleotide sequence: TGTGCCATCAGTGCTTCGGCGAATAGCAATCAGCCCCAGCATTTT. Encoded protein: CAISASANSNQPQHF.

The chain links TRBV4-2 to TRBJ1-6; 8 bases align to TRBD1. This CDR3 comprises 14 residues. CDR1 is LGHNA, CDR2 YNFKEQ, per germline. With V trimmed by 6 bases and J by 15 bases, 13 bases remained unmatched. As DNA, the CDR3 is TGTGCCAGCAGAGATGACAGGGGTTTGACACGCCTCCACTTT. Translated: CASRDDRGLTRLHF.

This clonotype showed up just a few times. As DNA, the CDR3 is TGTGCCAGCAGCCGGACTAGCGGGAGGACGAGGAGGGAGACCCAGTACTTC. As protein: CASSRTSGRTRRETQYF. The chain carries TRBV13 and TRBJ2-5; 14 bases fit TRBD2. Germline lookup yields CDR1 PRHDT and CDR2 FYEKMQ (reference sequence). Trimming removed 5 bases from V and 5 bases from J; junction bases left unmatched: 10. The CDR3 extends over 17 amino acids. Together with reference TRBV13 and TRBJ2-5, the CDR3 gives the full variable domain: AAGVIQSPRHLIKEKRETATLKCYPIPRHDTVYWYQQGPGQDPQFLISFYEKMQSDKGSIPDRFSAQQFSDYHSELNMSSLELGDSALYFCASSRTSGRTRRETQYFGPGTRLLVL.

CDR3 in amino acids: CACYRALTYEQYF. Written as DNA, the CDR3 is TGTGCCTGCTACAGGGCCCTAACTTACGAGCAGTACTTC. The chain has TRBV2 and TRBJ2-7, with D maybe TRBD1 (6 bases). CDR1 is SNHLY, CDR2 FYNNEI, per germline. This CDR3 is built from 13 residues. V was clipped by 11 bases and J by 4 bases, with 18 bases between them. The full variable domain, in which reference TRBV2 and TRBJ2-7 provide the parts outside the CDR3, is EPEVTQTPSHQVTQMGQEVILRCVPISNHLYFYWYRQILGQKVEFLVSFYNNEISEKSEIFDDQFSVERPDGSNFTLKIRSTKLEDSAMYFCACYRALTYEQYFGPGTRLTVT.

This clonotype was seen ten or more times. V usage is TRBV12-3 or TRBV12-4 and J usage is TRBJ1-1; 7 bases match TRBD1. There are 12 residues in the CDR3. V was pared by 5 bases and J by 6 bases, with 3 bases of the junction left unmatched. Written as DNA, the CDR3 is TGTGCCAGCAGTCGACAGGGTCCTGAAGCTTTCTTT. Its protein product is CASSRQGPEAFF.

This clonotype was recorded many times. This sequence joins TRBV20-1 and TRBJ2-7; 8 bases line up with TRBD1. This CDR3 is 12 amino acids long. The germline CDR1 and CDR2 sequences are DFQATT and SNEGSKA (reference sequence). The V gene end was trimmed by 6 bases and the J gene end by 5 bases; junction bases not matched to a gene: 6. CDR3 bases: TGCAGTGCGACAGACAGGGGCCACGAGCAGTACTTC. Encoded protein: CSATDRGHEQYF.

This chain connects TRBV7-3 to TRBJ2-7; 8 nucleotides line up with TRBD1. CDR3 length equals 16 residues. Germline V gives CDR1 SGHTA, CDR2 FQGTGA. Unmatched junction bases numbered 11, after V lost 2 bases and J lost 5 bases. CDR3 region: CASSLVSGTGINEQYF. CDR3 DNA: TGTGCCAGCAGCTTAGTTTCCGGGACAGGAATCAACGAGCAGTACTTC.

This chain connects TRBV20-1 to TRBJ2-1; a possible D gene is TRBD1 (6 bases). The V gene's germline CDR1 is DFQATT and CDR2 SNEGSKA (reference sequence). Trimming removed 4 bases at V and 7 bases at J, with 17 bases between. The CDR3 runs 14 residues. CDR3: CSAKRGTGQNEQFF. For the CDR3, the DNA is TGCAGTGCTAAGAGGGGGACCGGCCAGAATGAGCAGTTCTTC.

This chain uses TRBV13 with TRBJ2-1; 13 bases match TRBD2. The junction had 8 bases not matched to a gene; V was cut back by 2 bases and J by 7 bases. The CDR3 is made up of 17 amino acids. Germline CDR1 is PRHDT and CDR2 is FYEKMQ (reference sequence). As DNA, the CDR3 is TGTGCCAGCAGCTTAAGAGGACTAGCGGGAGTTTGTAATGAGCAGTTCTTC. It yields the protein CASSLRGLAGVCNEQFF.

Only a few counts were recorded for this clonotype. V gene TRBV7-9 combines with J gene TRBJ2-1; D gene uncertain. Between the trimmed V and J ends, which lost 4 bases and 10 bases, there was a span of 14 bases. The CDR3 length is 13 residues. Germline CDR1 reads SEHNR; CDR2 reads FQNEAQ (reference sequence). DNA of the CDR3: TGTGCCAGCAGCTACCTACTCTCCAACGAGCAGTTCTTC. Protein: CASSYLLSNEQFF.

The chain joins TRBV11-1 to TRBJ2-5; 10 nucleotides line up with TRBD2. The CDR3 extends over 18 amino acids. Germline V lookup: CDR1 SGHAT, CDR2 FQDESV (reference sequence). V shed 1 base and J 5 bases; nucleotides not matched to a gene: 13. CDR3 nucleotide sequence: TGTGCCAGCAGCTTAGGACTAGCGGGCATCGGAGCGGGGGAGACCCAGTACTTC. As protein: CASSLGLAGIGAGETQYF.

Many counts were recorded for this clonotype. This chain connects TRBV6-2 or TRBV6-3 to TRBJ2-5; 10 bases agree with TRBD2. CDR1 and CDR2 from the germline V gene are MNHEY and SVGEGT. Trimming cost V 6 bases and J 0 bases; bases outside gene matches: 4. The CDR3 length is 15 residues. The CDR3 spells CASSGLAVYQETQYF. CDR3 nucleotides: TGTGCCAGCAGCGGACTAGCGGTGTACCAAGAGACCCAGTACTTC.